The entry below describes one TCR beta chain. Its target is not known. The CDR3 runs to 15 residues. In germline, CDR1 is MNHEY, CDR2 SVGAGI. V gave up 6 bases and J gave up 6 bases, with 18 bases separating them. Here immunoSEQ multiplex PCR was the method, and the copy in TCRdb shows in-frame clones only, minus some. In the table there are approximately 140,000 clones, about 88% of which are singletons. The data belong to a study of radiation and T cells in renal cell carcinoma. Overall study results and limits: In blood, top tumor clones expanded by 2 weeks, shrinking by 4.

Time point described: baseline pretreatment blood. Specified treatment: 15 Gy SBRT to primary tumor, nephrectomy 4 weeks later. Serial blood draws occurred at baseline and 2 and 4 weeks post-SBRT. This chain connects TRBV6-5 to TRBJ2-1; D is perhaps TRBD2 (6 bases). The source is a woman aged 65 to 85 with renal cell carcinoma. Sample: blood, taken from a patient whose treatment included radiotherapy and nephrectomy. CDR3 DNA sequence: TGTGCCAGCAGATTGGACGGAGGGCTAAGCAATGAGCAGTTCTTC. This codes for CASRLDGGLSNEQFF.